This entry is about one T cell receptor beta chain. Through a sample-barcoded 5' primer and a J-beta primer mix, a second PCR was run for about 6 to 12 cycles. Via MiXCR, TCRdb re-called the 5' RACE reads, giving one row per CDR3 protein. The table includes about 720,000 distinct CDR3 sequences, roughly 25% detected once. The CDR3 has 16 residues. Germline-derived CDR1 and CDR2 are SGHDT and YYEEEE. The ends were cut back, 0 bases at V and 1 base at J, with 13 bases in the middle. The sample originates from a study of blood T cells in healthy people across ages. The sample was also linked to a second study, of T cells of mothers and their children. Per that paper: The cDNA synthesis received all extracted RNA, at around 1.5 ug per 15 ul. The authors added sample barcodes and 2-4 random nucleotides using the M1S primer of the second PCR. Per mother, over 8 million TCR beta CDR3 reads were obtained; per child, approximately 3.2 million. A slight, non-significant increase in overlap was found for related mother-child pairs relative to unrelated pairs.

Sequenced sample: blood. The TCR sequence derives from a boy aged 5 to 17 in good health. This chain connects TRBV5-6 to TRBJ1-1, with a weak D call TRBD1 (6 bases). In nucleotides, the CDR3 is TGTGCCAGCAGCTTGGATTTGGGGGCGAGGAACACTGAAGCTTTCTTT. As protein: CASSLDLGARNTEAFF.